This T cell receptor (beta chain) was observed in a study of blood T cell repertoires in COVID-19. CDR3 length equals 15 residues. V was clipped by 4 bases and J by 1 base; unmatched bases: 1. Germline lookup yields CDR1 SGHRS and CDR2 YFSETQ. This clone occurred once. Clones were sequenced by immunoSEQ multiplex PCR, and TCRdb holds only the in-frame ones, with some missing. The top ten hold approximately 9.9% of the sample, which has under 200,000 clones, about four fifths seen once. The genes are TRBV5-1 and TRBJ2-6; 8 bases map to TRBD1. The sequence was collected from a man between 45 and 60 years old who had recovered from COVID-19. The specimen sequenced was PBMCs or T cells enriched from blood (not recorded which). The CDR3 nucleotides are TGCGCCAGCAGCCGGACAGGGTCTGGGGCCAACGTCCTGACTTTC. This translates into CASSRTGSGANVLTF.